This TCR beta chain was profiled in a study of T cell responses to AZD1222 COVID-19 vaccine. This clone was detected once. The CDR3 is made up of 12 amino acids. V lost 6 bases and J lost 5, with 5 bases in between. From germline, CDR1 is MNHEY and CDR2 SVGAGI. Only in-frame clones appear in the TCRdb table, and some are missing; sequencing was by immunoSEQ multiplex PCR. The sample lists 65,000 to 75,000 clones; roughly 82% were seen once. Material: peripheral blood, obtained on day 0 of AZD1222 vaccination. The rearrangement uses TRBV6-5 and TRBJ1-6; D is ambiguous. This receptor was identified in an adult in good health. For the CDR3, the DNA is TGTGCCAGCAGCCGGAATAATTCACCCCTCCACTTT. This gives the protein CASSRNNSPLHF.